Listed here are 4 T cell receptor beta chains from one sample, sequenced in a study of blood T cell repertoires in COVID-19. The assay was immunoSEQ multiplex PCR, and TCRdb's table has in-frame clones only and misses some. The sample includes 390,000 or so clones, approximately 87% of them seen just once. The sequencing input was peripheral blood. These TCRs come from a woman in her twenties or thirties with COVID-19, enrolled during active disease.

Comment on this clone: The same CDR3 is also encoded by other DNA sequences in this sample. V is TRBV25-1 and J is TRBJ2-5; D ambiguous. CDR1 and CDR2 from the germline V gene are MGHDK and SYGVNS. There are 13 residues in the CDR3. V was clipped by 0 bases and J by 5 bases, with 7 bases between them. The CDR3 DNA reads TGTGCCAGCAGTGAATACGGGTCTGAGACCCAGTACTTC. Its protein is CASSEYGSETQYF.

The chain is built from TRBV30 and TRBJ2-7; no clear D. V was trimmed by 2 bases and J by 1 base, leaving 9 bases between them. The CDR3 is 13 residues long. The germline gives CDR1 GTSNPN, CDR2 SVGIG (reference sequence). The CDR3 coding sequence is TGTGCCTGGAGTATTGGCGGTTCCTACGAGCAGTACTTC. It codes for CAWSIGGSYEQYF.

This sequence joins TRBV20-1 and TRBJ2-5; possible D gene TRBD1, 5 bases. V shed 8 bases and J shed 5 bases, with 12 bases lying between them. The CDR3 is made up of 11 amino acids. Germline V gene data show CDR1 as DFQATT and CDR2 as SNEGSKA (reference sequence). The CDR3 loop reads CSQGAHETQYF. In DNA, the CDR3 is TGCAGTCAAGGGGCGCATGAGACCCAGTACTTC.

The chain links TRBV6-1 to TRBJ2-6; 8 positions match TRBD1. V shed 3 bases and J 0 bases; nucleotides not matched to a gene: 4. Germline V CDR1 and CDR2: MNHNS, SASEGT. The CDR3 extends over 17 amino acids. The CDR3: CASSEGTGLSGANVLTF. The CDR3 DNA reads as TGTGCCAGCAGTGAGGGGACAGGCCTCTCTGGGGCCAACGTCCTGACTTTC.